One sample yielded the 19 T cell receptor beta chains listed below, sequenced in a study of cytotoxic CD8 clonotypes in ibrutinib-treated CLL. Using immunoSEQ multiplex PCR, the repertoire was profiled, and TCRdb retains in-frame clones only, with some absent. The sample contains more than 200,000 clones, under 80% of which appear only once. Sequences were derived from PBMCs, sampled after 24 months of ibrutinib treatment. These TCRs come from a human donor with chronic lymphocytic leukemia.

The chain links TRBV28 to TRBJ2-7, with D hard to call. This CDR3 contains 13 residues. CDR1 and CDR2 (germline): MDHEN, SYDVKM. Trimming took off 3 bases at V and 4 bases at J, with 10 bases between the two ends. The CDR3 DNA sequence: TGTGCCAGCAGTTTGGGCAGAGGATACGAGCAGTACTTC. This translates into CASSLGRGYEQYF.

The chain links TRBV27 to TRBJ2-7; 7 bases align to TRBD1. Losses at the gene ends were 0 bases for V and 3 bases for J; bases not matched to a gene: 2. Per germline, CDR1 MNHEY and CDR2 SMNVEV (reference sequence). This CDR3 has 14 residues. DNA of the CDR3: TGTGCCAGCAGTTTATCGTGGGACAGCTACGAGCAGTACTTC. It encodes CASSLSWDSYEQYF.

This chain connects TRBV10-3 to TRBJ1-2; 8 positions agree with TRBD1. The V and J ends lost 11 bases and 7 bases, in that order; junction bases with no gene match: 15. The CDR3 loop spans 14 amino acids. From germline, CDR1 is ENHRY and CDR2 SYGVKD. CDR3 nucleotides: TGTGCCTCCAAACCAACAGGGGGGTCGGGTGGCTACACCTTC. Translating gives CASKPTGGSGGYTF.

V gene TRBV11-2 combines with J gene TRBJ2-7, with a possible D match to TRBD1 (6 bases). CDR1 and CDR2 (germline): SGHAT, FQNNGV. V lost 1 base and J 0 bases, leaving 19 bases between the germline ends. The CDR3 consists of 18 residues. CDR3 in amino acids: CASSLAGLRDIFSYEQYF. DNA of the CDR3: TGTGCCAGCAGCTTAGCCGGTCTCCGGGACATTTTCTCCTACGAGCAGTACTTC.

The chain employs TRBV19 and TRBJ1-5, with D uncertain. The germline V and J ends were trimmed by 5 bases and 6 bases, with 11 bases remaining between them. Per the germline V gene, CDR1 is LNHDA and CDR2 is SQIVND (reference sequence). The CDR3 covers 13 residues. The CDR3 region has the DNA TGTGCCAGTAGTGAGAGGATCGGTCAGCCCCAGCATTTT. It encodes CASSERIGQPQHF.

The sample holds a few counts of this clone. The chain links TRBV27 to TRBJ2-7, with 9 bases lining up with TRBD2. This CDR3 has 12 amino acids. The J segment lost 7 bases and the V segment lost 11 bases, leaving 9 bases of the junction unmatched. CDR1 and CDR2 from the germline V gene are MNHEY and SMNVEV (reference sequence). DNA for the CDR3: TGTGCCCCGTCGAGCGGGAGGAAGGAGCAGTACTTC. It specifies CAPSSGRKEQYF.

The rearrangement joins TRBV5-6 to TRBJ2-7; TRBD2 aligns across 13 bases. V was clipped by 4 bases and J by 4 bases; unmatched bases: 8. The CDR3 spans 16 residues. Germline V gives CDR1 SGHDT, CDR2 YYEEEE. The CDR3 loop reads CASSPAQTSGRYEQYF. The CDR3 coding sequence is TGTGCCAGCAGCCCCGCCCAGACTAGCGGGAGGTACGAGCAGTACTTC.

The CDR3 nucleotides are TGCAGCGTTGGGGCAGACTCCTACAATGAGCAGTTCTTC. It specifies CSVGADSYNEQFF. This chain connects TRBV29-1 to TRBJ2-1; D is unresolved. V lost 4 bases to trimming and J lost 0 bases, with 7 bases between them. Germline V gene lookup returns CDR1 SQVTM and CDR2 ANQGSEA. CDR3 length: 13 amino acids.

The rearrangement joins TRBV18 to TRBJ2-7; D uncertain. Germline CDR1 reads KGHSH; CDR2 reads LQKENI. V dropped 1 base and J dropped 5 bases, with 12 bases sitting between them. This CDR3 spans 14 amino acids. CDR3 in amino acids: CASSPLVGQDEQYF. The DNA of the CDR3 is TGTGCCAGCTCACCACTCGTAGGGCAAGACGAGCAGTACTTC.

The chain employs TRBV4-3 and TRBJ2-6; 7 bases map to TRBD1. CDR3 length: 18 amino acids. CDR1 is LGHNA, CDR2 YSLEER, per germline. After removal of 0 bases from V and 2 bases from J, the junction contained 7 bases not matched to a gene. The CDR3 DNA reads TGCGCCAGCAGCCAAGACCCGAGAGGGGGCCCTGGGGCCAACGTCCTGACTTTC. Protein sequence: CASSQDPRGGPGANVLTF.

The chain carries TRBV5-1 and TRBJ1-1; D call uncertain. V lost 0 bases, J lost 5 bases, and 11 bases lay in between. The CDR3 length is 14 residues. The germline gives CDR1 SGHRS, CDR2 YFSETQ. The CDR3: CASSLDSLFTEAFF. The CDR3 coding sequence is TGCGCCAGCAGCTTGGACTCCCTGTTTACTGAAGCTTTCTTT.

The J gene is TRBJ2-7, the V gene TRBV2, with D possibly being TRBD1 or TRBD2 (5 bases each). The V gene's germline CDR1 is SNHLY and CDR2 FYNNEI. Deletions cut 11 bases from V and 6 bases from J, with 20 bases between. The CDR3 is made up of 13 amino acids. The CDR3 sequence is CAGARDPSGEQYF. DNA for the CDR3: TGTGCCGGAGCCCGGGACCCCTCGGGCGAGCAGTACTTC.

The chain recombines TRBV7-9 with TRBJ2-3; a possible D gene is TRBD2 (5 bases). V was shortened by 3 bases and J by 2 bases, with 6 bases between the two germline ends. The CDR3 is 13 residues long. Germline assignment: CDR1 SEHNR and CDR2 FQNEAQ (reference sequence). The CDR3 DNA reads as TGTGCCAGCAGCTTGGAGGCCACAGATACGCAGTATTTT. Its protein is CASSLEATDTQYF.

The chain joins TRBV28 to TRBJ1-2; TRBD1 agrees at 8 bases. The CDR3 spans 15 residues. The ends lost 3 bases at V and 4 bases at J; junction bases unmatched: 7. CDR1 and CDR2 from the germline V gene are MDHEN and SYDVKM. The CDR3 loop is CASSFSDREIYGYTF. The CDR3 DNA is TGTGCCAGCAGTTTTTCGGACAGGGAAATCTATGGCTACACCTTC.

This clone was counted a few times. The genes are TRBV14 and TRBJ2-2, with 7 bases that match TRBD1. The V segment lost 4 bases and the J segment 4 bases; nucleotides outside the gene matches: 3. This CDR3 is 14 amino acids long. CDR1 is SGHDN, CDR2 FVKESK, per germline. The DNA for the CDR3 is TGTGCCAGCAGCCCGACAGGGACCACCGGGGAGCTGTTTTTT. Its protein product is CASSPTGTTGELFF.

Only a few counts were recorded for this clone. The chain couples TRBV7-6 to TRBJ1-5, with a weak D call TRBD1 (6 bases). Per germline, CDR1 SGHVS and CDR2 FNYEAQ. Trimming removed 5 bases from V and 3 bases from J, with 14 bases in between. This CDR3 comprises 15 residues. The CDR3, as DNA: TGTGCCAGCAGCCTACGTCGGGGGCCCAATCAGCCCCAGCATTTT. This sequence encodes CASSLRRGPNQPQHF. Together with reference TRBV7-6 and TRBJ1-5, the CDR3 gives the full variable domain: GAGVSQSPRYKVTKRGQDVALRCDPISGHVSLYWYRQALGQGPEFLTYFNYEAQQDKSGLPNDRFSAERPEGSISTLTIQRTEQRDSAMYRCASSLRRGPNQPQHFGDGTRLSIL.

This rearrangement joins TRBV7-9 to TRBJ1-1, with D perhaps matching TRBD1 (5 bases). V was pared by 6 bases and J by 5 bases, with 7 bases between. CDR1 is SEHNR and CDR2 is FQNEAQ in the germline V gene (reference sequence). The CDR3 spans 11 residues. CDR3: CASRRQTEAFF. CDR3 coding DNA: TGTGCCAGCAGACGACAGACTGAAGCTTTCTTT.

This clone was seen only once. The rearrangement links TRBV9 to TRBJ2-7; 8 nucleotides align to TRBD1. The CDR3 runs to 16 residues. The junction had 12 bases not matched to a gene; V was cut back by 4 bases and J by 3 bases. Germline V gene lookup returns CDR1 SGDLS and CDR2 YYNGEE. CDR3 coding DNA: TGTGCCAGCAGCCACGATGCAGGACAGGGTTTCTACGAGCAGTACTTC. Its translation is CASSHDAGQGFYEQYF.

The chain links TRBV28 to TRBJ2-1; the match to TRBD2 covers 8 bases. Germline CDR1 MDHEN, CDR2 SYDVKM. V lost 8 bases to trimming and J lost 7 bases; unmatched junction nucleotides: 10. This CDR3 spans 14 amino acids. CDR3 sequence: CASRRLASPNEQFF. The DNA of the CDR3 is TGTGCCAGCCGGAGACTAGCGAGCCCGAATGAGCAGTTCTTC. The full variable domain, with the rest looked up from reference TRBV28 and TRBJ2-1, is DVKVTQSSRYLVKRTGEKVFLECVQDMDHENMFWYRQDPGLGLRLIYFSYDVKMKEKGDIPEGYSVSREKKERFSLILESASTNQTSMYLCASRRLASPNEQFFGPGTRLTVL.